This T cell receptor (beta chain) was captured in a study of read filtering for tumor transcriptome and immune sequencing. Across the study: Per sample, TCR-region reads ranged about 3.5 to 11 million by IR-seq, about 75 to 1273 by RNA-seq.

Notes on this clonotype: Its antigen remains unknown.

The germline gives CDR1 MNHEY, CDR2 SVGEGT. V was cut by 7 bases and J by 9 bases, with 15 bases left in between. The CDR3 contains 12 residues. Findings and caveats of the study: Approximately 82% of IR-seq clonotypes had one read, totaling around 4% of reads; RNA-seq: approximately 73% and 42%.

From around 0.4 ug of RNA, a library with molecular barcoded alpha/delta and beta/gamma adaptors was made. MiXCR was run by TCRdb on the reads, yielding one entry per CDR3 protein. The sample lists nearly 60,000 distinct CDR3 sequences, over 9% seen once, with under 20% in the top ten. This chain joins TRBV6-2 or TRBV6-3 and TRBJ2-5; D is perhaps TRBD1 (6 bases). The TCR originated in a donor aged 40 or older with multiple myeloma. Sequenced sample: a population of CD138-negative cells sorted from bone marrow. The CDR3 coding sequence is TGTGCCAGCATGGCCAGCTCAGGGGCCCAGTACTTC. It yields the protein CASMASSGAQYF.